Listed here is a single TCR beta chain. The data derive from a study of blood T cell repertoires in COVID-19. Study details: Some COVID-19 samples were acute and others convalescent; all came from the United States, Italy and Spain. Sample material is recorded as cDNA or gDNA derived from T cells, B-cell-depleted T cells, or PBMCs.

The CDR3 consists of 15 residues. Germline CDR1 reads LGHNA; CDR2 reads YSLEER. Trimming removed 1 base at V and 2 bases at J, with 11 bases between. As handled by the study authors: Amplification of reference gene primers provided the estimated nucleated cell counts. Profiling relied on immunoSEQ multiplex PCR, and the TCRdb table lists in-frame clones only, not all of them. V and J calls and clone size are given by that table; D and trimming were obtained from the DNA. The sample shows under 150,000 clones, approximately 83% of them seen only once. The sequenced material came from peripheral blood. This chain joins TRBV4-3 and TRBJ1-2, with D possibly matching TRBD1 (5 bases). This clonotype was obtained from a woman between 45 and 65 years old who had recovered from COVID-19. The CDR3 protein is CASSQVSGGNYGYTF. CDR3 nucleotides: TGCGCCAGCAGCCAAGTTTCCGGGGGAAACTATGGCTACACCTTC.